The clone carrying this TCR beta chain was detected once. This entry belongs to a study of blood T cell repertoires in COVID-19. The wider study: Sites in the United States, Italy and Spain provided acute and convalescent COVID-19 samples.

There are 15 residues in the CDR3. Germline V gene data show CDR1 as SGHNT and CDR2 as YYREEE (reference sequence). The V gene lost 2 bases and the J gene lost 4 bases, with 13 bases spanning the gap. Participants, about 18 to 90 years old, spanned under 30 US areas. Assay: immunoSEQ multiplex PCR; the TCRdb copy retains only in-frame clones and omits some. Here the sample spans about 220,000 clones, around 89% being singletons. The receptor's source is a woman in her thirties or forties with acute COVID-19. The sequenced sample consisted of PBMCs or T cells enriched from blood (not recorded which). V is TRBV5-4 and J is TRBJ2-1; no clear D. The CDR3 region is CASSFSGLLYNEQFF. The DNA for the CDR3 is TGTGCCAGCAGCTTCTCAGGCCTTTTGTACAATGAGCAGTTCTTC.